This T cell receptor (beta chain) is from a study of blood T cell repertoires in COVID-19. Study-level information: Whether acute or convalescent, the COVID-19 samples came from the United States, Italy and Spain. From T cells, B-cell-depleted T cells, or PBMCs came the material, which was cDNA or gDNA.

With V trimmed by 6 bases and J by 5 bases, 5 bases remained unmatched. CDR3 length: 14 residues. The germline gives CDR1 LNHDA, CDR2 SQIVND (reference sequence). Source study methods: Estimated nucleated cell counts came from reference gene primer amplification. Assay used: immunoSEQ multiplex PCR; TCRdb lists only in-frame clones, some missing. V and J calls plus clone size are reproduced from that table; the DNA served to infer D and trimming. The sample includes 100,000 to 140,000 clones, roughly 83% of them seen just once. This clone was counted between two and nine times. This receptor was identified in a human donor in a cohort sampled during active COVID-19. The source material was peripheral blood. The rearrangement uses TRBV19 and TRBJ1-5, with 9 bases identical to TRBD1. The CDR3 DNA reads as TGTGCCAGTAGCAAACAGGGGGCGGATCAGCCCCAGCATTTT. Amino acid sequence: CASSKQGADQPQHF.